This is a list of T cell receptor beta chains from one sample in a study of shared clonotypes between healthy human individuals. The data were produced by immunoSEQ multiplex PCR, yet TCRdb's version contains in-frame clones alone and is incomplete. The sample includes 2 million to 3 million clones, 90% to 95% seen only once; the top ten take roughly 0.14%. The specimen sequenced was naive CD4+ T cells sorted from blood. Receptors were obtained from a man aged 18-30 years in good health. Both conserved end residues are part of each CDR3. Fields, in order: J gene, D gene, clone size, V gene, CDR3 length, CDR3 DNA, CDR3 protein. A D gene is named only where the DNA matches it firmly. Clone size is stated in some rows and not others, as once, few, many or a class when expanded.

>TRBJ1-3|NA|NA|TRBV18|14
TGTGCCAGCTCACCCTTAGACGATGGAAACACCATATATTTT
CASSPLDDGNTIYF
>TRBJ1-2|TRBD1|NA|TRBV5-4|15
TGTGCCAGCAGCTCAGGACAGGGCAGCGTCTATGGCTACACCTTC
CASSSGQGSVYGYTF
>TRBJ2-7|NA|NA|TRBV29-1|10
TGCAGCCCCGGACTCCCTTGGCAGTACTTC
CSPGLPWQYF
>TRBJ1-1|NA|NA|TRBV6-1|19
TGTGCCAGCAGTGAAGGAGGGGGGCGACGGACCACTCTGAACACTGAAGCTTTCTTT
CASSEGGGRRTTLNTEAFF
>TRBJ1-3|NA|NA|TRBV19|14
TGTGCCAGTAAGGTACAGATCTCTGGAAACACCATATATTTT
CASKVQISGNTIYF
>TRBJ2-7|NA|NA|TRBV6-6|12
TGTGCCACAGGACAGAGCACCTACGAGCAGTACTTC
CATGQSTYEQYF
>TRBJ2-3|NA|NA|TRBV25-1|14
TGTGCCAGCAGTGCCACCGCCGGGGGAGATACGCAGTATTTT
CASSATAGGDTQYF
>TRBJ1-4|TRBD1|NA|TRBV6-5|14
TGTGCCAGCAGGCAACAGGGGACTAATGAAAAACTGTTTTTT
CASRQQGTNEKLFF
>TRBJ2-3|TRBD2|NA|TRBV7-3|16
TGTGCCAGCAGCTTAACGTCGGGGGGGACCGGAGATACGCAGTATTTT
CASSLTSGGTGDTQYF
>TRBJ2-5|NA|NA|TRBV7-9|14
TGTGCCAGCAGCCCCACCGCAGGGGGGGAGACCCAGTACTTC
CASSPTAGGETQYF
>TRBJ2-5|NA|NA|TRBV4-3|15
TGCGCCAGCAGCCCAAGGAGCACACGGCAAGAGACCCAGTACTTC
CASSPRSTRQETQYF
>TRBJ2-1|TRBD1|NA|TRBV12-5|11
TGTGCTAGTGGTTTTGGACAGGGGCAGTTCTTC
CASGFGQGQFF
>TRBJ2-2|NA|NA|TRBV5-1|16
TGCGCCAGCAGCCCCCGGAGTGGGGGGCGAACCGGGGAGCTGTTTTTT
CASSPRSGGRTGELFF
>TRBJ2-3|TRBD2|once|TRBV30|13
TGTGCCCGGACTAGCGGGGGTATTTCTACGCAGTATTTT
CARTSGGISTQYF
>TRBJ2-2|NA|NA|TRBV9|15
TGTGCCAGCAGCGTAGAACAACTGAACACCGGGGAGCTGTTTTTT
CASSVEQLNTGELFF
>TRBJ2-1|TRBD2|NA|TRBV30|14
TGTGCCTGGAGTGTACTAGCGGGATACAATGAGCAGTTCTTC
CAWSVLAGYNEQFF
>TRBJ2-7|NA|NA|TRBV6-5|15
TGTGCCAGCAGTTACTCGACCAGGGAAGTCGGCGAGCAGTACTTC
CASSYSTREVGEQYF
>TRBJ1-4|NA|NA|TRBV30|13
TGTGCCTGGACCCAGGAGATTAATAAAAAACTGTTTTTT
CAWTQEINKKLFF
>TRBJ2-1|NA|NA|TRBV5-4|12
TGTGCCAGCAGCTTGTCGTACAATGAGCAGTTCTTC
CASSLSYNEQFF
>TRBJ2-2|TRBD2|NA|TRBV30|15
TGTGCCTGGGGTCGGGCCCGGGGGACTAGCGGGGAGCTGTTTTTT
CAWGRARGTSGELFF
>TRBJ1-3|NA|NA|TRBV18|14
TGTGCCAGCTCAGTTTTATCATCTGGAAACACCATATATTTT
CASSVLSSGNTIYF
>TRBJ1-2|NA|NA|TRBV19|14
TGTGCCAGTACCAATAGGGTCGGTAACTATGGCTACACCTTC
CASTNRVGNYGYTF
>TRBJ2-7|TRBD1|NA|TRBV7-2|13
TGTGCCAGCAGCTCCGGGACAGTTTACGAGCAGTACTTC
CASSSGTVYEQYF
>TRBJ2-5|NA|NA|TRBV5-6|16
TGTGCCAGCAGCTTAATTAGCGGTGGCCTACAAGAGACCCAGTACTTC
CASSLISGGLQETQYF
>TRBJ1-6|TRBD1|few|TRBV5-1|15
TGCGCCAGCAGCTCGGGACAGGGGATTAATTCACCCCTCCACTTT
CASSSGQGINSPLHF
>TRBJ2-5|NA|NA|TRBV30|12
TGTGCCTGGGGAGGCGGGTTGGAGACCCAGTACTTC
CAWGGGLETQYF
>TRBJ2-7|TRBD1|NA|TRBV30|13
TGTGCCTGGAGTCCCACGACAGGGGGGTCGCAGTACTTC
CAWSPTTGGSQYF